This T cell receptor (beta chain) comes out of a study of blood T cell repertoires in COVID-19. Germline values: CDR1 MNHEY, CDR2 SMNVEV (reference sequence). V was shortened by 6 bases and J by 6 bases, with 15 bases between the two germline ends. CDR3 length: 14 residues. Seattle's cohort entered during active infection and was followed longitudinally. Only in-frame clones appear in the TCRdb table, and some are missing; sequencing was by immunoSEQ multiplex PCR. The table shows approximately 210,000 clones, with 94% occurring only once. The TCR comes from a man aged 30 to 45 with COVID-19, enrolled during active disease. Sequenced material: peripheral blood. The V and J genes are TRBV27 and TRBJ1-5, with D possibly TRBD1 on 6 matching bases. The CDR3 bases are TGTGCCAGCAGAGAAAACAGGGTAACTCAGCCCCAGCATTTT. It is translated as CASRENRVTQPQHF.